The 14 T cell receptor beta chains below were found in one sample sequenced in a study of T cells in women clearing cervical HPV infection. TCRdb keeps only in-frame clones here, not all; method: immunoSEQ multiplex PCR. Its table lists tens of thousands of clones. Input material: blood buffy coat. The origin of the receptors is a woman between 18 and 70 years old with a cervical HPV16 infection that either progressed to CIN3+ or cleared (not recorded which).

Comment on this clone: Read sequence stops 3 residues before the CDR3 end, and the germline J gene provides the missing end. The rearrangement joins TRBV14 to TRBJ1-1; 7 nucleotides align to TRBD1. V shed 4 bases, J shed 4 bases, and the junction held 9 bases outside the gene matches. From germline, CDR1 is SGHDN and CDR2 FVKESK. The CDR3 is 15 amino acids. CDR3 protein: CASSPRAGGSTEAFF. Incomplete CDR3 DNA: TGTGCCAGCAGCCCCCGAGCAGGGGGTAGCACTGAA.

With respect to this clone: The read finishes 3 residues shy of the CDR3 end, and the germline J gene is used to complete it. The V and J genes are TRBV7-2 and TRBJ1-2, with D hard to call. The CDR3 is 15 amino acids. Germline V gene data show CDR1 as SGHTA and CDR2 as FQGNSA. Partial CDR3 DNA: TGTGCCAGCAGCGTGCATGCGGGCCCCAAAACCCCC. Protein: CASSVHAGPKTP. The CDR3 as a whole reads CASSVHAGPKTPYTF.

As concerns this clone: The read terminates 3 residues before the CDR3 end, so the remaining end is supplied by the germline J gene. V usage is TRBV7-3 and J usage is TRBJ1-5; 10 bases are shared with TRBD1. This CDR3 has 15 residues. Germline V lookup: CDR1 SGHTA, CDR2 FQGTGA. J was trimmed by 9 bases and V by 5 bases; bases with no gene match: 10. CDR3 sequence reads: CASSAGQGVGRPQHF. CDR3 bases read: TGTGCCAGCAGCGCCGGACAGGGGGTGGGGCGGCCC.

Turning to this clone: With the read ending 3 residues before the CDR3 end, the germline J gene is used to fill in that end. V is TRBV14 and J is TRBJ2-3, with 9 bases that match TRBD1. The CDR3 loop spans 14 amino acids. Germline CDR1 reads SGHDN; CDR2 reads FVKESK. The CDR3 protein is CASSQNRGQETQYF. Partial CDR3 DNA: TGTGCCAGCAGCCAGAACAGGGGGCAGGAGACG.

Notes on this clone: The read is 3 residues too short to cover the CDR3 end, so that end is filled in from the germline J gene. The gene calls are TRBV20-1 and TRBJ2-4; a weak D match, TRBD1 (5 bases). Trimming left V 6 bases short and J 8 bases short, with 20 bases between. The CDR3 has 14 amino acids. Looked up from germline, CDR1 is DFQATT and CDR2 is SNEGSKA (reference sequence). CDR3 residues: CSASPTRGVDIQYF. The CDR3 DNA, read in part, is TGCAGTGCCTCCCCCACAAGGGGCGTTGACATT.

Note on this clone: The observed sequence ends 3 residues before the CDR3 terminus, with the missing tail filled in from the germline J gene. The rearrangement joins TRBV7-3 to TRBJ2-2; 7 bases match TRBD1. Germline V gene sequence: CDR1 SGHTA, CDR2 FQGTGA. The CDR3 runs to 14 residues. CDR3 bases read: TGTGCCAGCAGCTCACAGGGGATTTTGGAAAAG. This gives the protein CASSSQGILEK. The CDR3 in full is CASSSQGILEKLFF.

The CDR3 DNA, read in part, is TGTGCCAGCTCAGCTGGGATCCGGGGAAATGAC. It codes for CASSAGIRGND. From start to end, the CDR3 is CASSAGIRGNDYTF. J is TRBJ1-2 and V is TRBV18; D not certain. The missing CDR3 end, 3 residues past where the read stops, is filled in from the germline J gene. CDR3 length: 14 amino acids. The germline V gene encodes CDR1 KGHSH and CDR2 LQKENI.

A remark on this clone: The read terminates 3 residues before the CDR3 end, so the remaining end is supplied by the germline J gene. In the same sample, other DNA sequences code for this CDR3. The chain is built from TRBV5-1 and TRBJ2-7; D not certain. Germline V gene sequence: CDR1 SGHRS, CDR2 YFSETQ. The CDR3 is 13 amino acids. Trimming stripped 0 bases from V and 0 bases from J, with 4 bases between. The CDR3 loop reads CASSLVLSYEQYF. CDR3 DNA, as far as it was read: TGCGCCAGCAGCTTGGTTCTCTCCTACGAG.

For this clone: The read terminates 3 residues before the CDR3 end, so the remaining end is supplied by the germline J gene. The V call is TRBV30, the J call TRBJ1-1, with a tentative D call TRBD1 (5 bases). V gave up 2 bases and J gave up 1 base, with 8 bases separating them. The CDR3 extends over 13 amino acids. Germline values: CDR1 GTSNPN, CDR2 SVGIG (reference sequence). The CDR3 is CAWSIQGNTEAFF. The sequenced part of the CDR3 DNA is TGTGCCTGGAGTATTCAGGGGAACACTGAA.

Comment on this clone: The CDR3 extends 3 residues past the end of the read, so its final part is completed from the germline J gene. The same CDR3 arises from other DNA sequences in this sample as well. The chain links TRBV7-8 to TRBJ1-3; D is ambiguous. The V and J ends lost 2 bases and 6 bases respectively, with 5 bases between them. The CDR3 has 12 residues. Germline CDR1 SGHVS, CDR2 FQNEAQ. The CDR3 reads CASSLSSNTIYF. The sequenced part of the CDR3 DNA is TGTGCCAGCAGCTTATCCTCAAACACC. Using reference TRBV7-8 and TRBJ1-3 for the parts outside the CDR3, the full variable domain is GAGVSQSPRYKVAKRGQDVALRCDPISGHVSLFWYQQALGQGPEFLTYFQNEAQLDKSGLPSDRFFAERPEGSVSTLKIQRTQQEDSAVYLCASSLSSNTIYFGEGSWLTVV.

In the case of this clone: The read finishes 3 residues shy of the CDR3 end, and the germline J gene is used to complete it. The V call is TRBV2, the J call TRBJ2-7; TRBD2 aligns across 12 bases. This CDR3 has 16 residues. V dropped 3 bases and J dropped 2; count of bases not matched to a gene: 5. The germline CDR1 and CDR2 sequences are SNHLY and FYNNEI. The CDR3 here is CASSDPSGRATYEQYF. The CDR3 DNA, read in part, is TGTGCCAGCAGTGATCCTAGCGGGAGGGCGACCTACGAG.

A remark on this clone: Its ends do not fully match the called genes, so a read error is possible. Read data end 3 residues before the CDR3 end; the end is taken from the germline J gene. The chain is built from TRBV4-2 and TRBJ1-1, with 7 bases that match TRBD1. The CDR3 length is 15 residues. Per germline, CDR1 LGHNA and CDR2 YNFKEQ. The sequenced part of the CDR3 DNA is TGCGCCAGCAGCCAGCAACAGGGGCTGTCGACTGAA. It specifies CASSQQQGLSTE. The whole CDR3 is CASSQQQGLSTEAFF.

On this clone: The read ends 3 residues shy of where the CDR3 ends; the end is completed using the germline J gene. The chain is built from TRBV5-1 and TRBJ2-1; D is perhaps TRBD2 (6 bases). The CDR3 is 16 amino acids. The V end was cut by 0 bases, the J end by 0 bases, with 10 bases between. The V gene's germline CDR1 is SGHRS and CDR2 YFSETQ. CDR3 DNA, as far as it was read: TGCGCCAGCAGCTTGGGTGGGGGGATCTCCTACAATGAG. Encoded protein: CASSLGGGISYNE. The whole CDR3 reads CASSLGGGISYNEQFF.

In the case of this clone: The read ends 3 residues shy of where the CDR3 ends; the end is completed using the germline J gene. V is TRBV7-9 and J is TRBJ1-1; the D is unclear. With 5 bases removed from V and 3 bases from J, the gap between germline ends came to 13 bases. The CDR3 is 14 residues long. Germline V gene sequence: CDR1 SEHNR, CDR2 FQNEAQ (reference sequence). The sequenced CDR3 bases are TGTGCCAGCAGCATACACGCCCGCCACACTGAA. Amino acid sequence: CASSIHARHTE. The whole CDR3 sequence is CASSIHARHTEAFF. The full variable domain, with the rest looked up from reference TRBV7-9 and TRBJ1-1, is DTGVSQNPRHKITKRGQNVTFRCDPISEHNRLYWYRQTLGQGPEFLTYFQNEAQLEKSRLLSDRFSAERPKGSFSTLEIQRTEQGDSAMYLCASSIHARHTEAFFGQGTRLTVV.